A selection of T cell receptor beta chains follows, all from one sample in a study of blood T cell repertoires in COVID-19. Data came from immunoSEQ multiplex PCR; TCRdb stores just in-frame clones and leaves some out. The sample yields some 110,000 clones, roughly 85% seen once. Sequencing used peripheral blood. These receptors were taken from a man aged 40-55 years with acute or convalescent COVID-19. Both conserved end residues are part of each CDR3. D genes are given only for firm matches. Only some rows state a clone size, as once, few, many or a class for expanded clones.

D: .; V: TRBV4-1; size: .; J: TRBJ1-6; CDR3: CASSQETGNSPLHF; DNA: TGCGCCAGCAGCCAAGAGACGGGTAATTCACCCCTCCACTTT
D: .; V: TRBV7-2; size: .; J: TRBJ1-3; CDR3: CASSPRAPGGNTIYF; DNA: TGTGCCAGCAGCCCCCGGGCGCCGGGGGGAAACACCATATATTTT
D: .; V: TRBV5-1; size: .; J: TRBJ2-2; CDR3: CASSRNNRGADTGELFF; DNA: TGCGCCAGCAGCCGGAACAATCGGGGGGCAGACACCGGGGAGCTGTTTTTT
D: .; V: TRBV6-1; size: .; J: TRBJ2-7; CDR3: CASSDGDTRFYEQYF; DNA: TGTGCCAGCAGTGACGGGGACACCAGATTCTACGAGCAGTACTTC
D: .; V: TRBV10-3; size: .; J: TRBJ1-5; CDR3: CAISIAGGQPQHF; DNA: TGTGCCATCTCAATCGCTGGAGGTCAGCCCCAGCATTTT
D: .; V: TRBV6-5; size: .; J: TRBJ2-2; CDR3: CASSPTATNTGELFF; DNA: TGTGCCAGCAGTCCGACAGCTACGAACACCGGGGAGCTGTTTTTT
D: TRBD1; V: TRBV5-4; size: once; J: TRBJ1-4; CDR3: CASRATGTGDEKLFF; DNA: TGTGCCAGCAGGGCTACCGGGACAGGGGATGAAAAACTGTTTTTT
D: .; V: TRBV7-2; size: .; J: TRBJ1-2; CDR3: CASSLVELRGYTF; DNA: TGTGCCAGCAGCTTAGTAGAATTACGCGGCTACACCTTC
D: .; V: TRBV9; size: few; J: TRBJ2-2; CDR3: CASSEQWVRGNTGELFF; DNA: TGTGCCAGCAGCGAACAGTGGGTTAGGGGCAACACCGGGGAGCTGTTTTTT
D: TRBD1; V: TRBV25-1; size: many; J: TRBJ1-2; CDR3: CASSEWLSDRAGYTF; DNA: TGTGCCAGCAGTGAATGGTTGTCGGACAGGGCGGGCTACACCTTC
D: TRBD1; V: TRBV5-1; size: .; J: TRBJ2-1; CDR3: CASSFQGADEQFF; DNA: TGCGCCAGCAGCTTTCAGGGGGCGGATGAGCAGTTCTTC
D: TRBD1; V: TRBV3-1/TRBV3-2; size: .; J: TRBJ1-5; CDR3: CASSQGTGGNQPQHF; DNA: TGTGCCAGCAGCCAAGGGACAGGGGGCAATCAGCCCCAGCATTTT
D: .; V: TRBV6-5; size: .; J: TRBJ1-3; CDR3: CASRQGSGNTIYF; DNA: TGTGCCAGCCGACAAGGCTCTGGAAACACCATATATTTT
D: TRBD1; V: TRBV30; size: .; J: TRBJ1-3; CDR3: CAWSLGQGTGNTIYF; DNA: TGTGCCTGGAGCCTCGGACAGGGTACTGGAAACACCATATATTTT
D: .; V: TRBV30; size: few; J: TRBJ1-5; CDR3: CAWSAGEDQPQHF; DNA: TGTGCCTGGAGCGCGGGGGAGGATCAGCCCCAGCATTTT
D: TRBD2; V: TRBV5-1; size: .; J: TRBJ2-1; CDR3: CASRPLAGNSYNEQFF; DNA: TGCGCCAGCCGACCACTAGCGGGAAATTCCTACAATGAGCAGTTCTTC
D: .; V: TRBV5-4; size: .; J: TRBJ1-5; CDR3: CASSLAGKGENQPQHF; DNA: TGTGCCAGCAGCTTGGCCGGTAAGGGAGAAAATCAGCCCCAGCATTTT
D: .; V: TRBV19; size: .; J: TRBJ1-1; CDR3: CASSIGRATEAFF; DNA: TGTGCCAGTAGTATTGGCAGGGCCACTGAAGCTTTCTTT
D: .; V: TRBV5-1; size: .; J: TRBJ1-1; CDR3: CASSLSRNTEAFF; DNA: TGCGCCAGCAGCCTTTCCCGGAACACTGAAGCTTTCTTT
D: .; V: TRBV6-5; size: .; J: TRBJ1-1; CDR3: CASSTSPGSNTEAFF; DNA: TGTGCCAGCAGTACTAGTCCAGGTTCCAACACTGAAGCTTTCTTT
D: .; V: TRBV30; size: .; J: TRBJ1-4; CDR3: CAWSVQRGGTNEKLFF; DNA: TGTGCCTGGAGTGTACAAAGGGGTGGGACTAATGAAAAACTGTTTTTT
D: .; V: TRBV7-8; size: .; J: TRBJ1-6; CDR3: CASSLGGGGSYNSPLHF; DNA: TGTGCCAGCAGCTTAGGAGGGGGAGGGTCCTATAATTCACCCCTCCACTTT
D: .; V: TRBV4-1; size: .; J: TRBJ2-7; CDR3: CASSLTLGGAFEQYF; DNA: TGCGCCAGCAGCCTAACCTTAGGGGGGGCCTTCGAGCAGTACTTC
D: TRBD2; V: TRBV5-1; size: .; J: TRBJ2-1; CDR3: CASSPSGTSGSNEQFF; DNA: TGCGCCAGCAGCCCGTCAGGCACTAGCGGGAGTAATGAGCAGTTCTTC
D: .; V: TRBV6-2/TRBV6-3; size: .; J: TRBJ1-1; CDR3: CASSYVGTQHTEAFF; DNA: TGTGCCAGCAGTTACGTGGGCACTCAGCACACTGAAGCTTTCTTT
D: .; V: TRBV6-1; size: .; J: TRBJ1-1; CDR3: CASSPGDTEAFF; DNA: TGTGCCAGCTCCCCAGGGGACACTGAAGCTTTCTTT
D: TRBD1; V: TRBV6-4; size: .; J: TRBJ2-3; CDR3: CASSRDLTGVITDTQYF; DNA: TGTGCCAGCAGCCGAGACTTAACAGGGGTAATCACAGATACGCAGTATTTT
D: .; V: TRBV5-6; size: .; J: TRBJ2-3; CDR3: CASSSLESSTDTQYF; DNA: TGTGCCAGCAGCTCCCTGGAGTCTAGCACAGATACGCAGTATTTT
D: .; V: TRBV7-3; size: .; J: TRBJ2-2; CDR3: CASSLTNGELFF; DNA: TGTGCCAGCAGCCTAACTAACGGGGAGCTGTTTTTT
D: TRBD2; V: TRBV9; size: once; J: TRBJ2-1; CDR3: CASSVGRTSGTGEEQFF; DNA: TGTGCCAGCAGCGTAGGGAGGACTAGCGGGACGGGTGAAGAGCAGTTCTTC
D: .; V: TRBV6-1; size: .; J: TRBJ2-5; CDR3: CASSETWSKETQYF; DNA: TGTGCCAGCAGTGAAACGTGGAGTAAAGAGACCCAGTACTTC
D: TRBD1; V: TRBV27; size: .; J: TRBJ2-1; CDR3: CASSSIGDRSWAHEQFF; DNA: TGTGCCAGCAGTTCTATCGGGGACAGGTCTTGGGCGCATGAGCAGTTCTTC
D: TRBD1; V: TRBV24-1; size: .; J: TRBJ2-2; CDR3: CATSDSRQGSNGELFF; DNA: TGTGCCACCAGTGATTCCCGACAGGGTAGTAACGGGGAGCTGTTTTTT
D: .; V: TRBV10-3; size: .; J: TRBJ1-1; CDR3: CAISESSEAFF; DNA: TGTGCCATCAGTGAGTCTAGTGAAGCTTTCTTT
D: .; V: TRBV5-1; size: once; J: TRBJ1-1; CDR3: CASSYREGEKKAFF; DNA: TGCGCCAGCAGTTACAGGGAGGGAGAAAAAAAAGCTTTCTTT
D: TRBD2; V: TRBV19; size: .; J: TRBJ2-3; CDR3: CASSLASGRAGDTQYF; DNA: TGTGCCAGTAGTTTGGCTAGCGGGAGGGCCGGGGATACGCAGTATTTT
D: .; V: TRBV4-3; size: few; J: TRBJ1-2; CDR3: CASSQAGRDYGYTF; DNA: TGCGCCAGCAGCCAAGCGGGCAGGGACTATGGCTACACCTTC
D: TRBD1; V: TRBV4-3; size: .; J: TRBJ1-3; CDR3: CASSWFQGVSGNTIYF; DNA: TGCGCCAGCAGCTGGTTCCAGGGGGTGTCTGGAAACACCATATATTTT
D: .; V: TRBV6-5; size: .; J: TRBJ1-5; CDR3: CASSTGGYQPQHF; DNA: TGTGCCAGCAGTACCGGGGGTTATCAGCCCCAGCATTTT
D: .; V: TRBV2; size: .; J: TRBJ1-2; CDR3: CASSEAGGNYGYTF; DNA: TGTGCCAGCAGTGAAGCGGGGGGGAACTATGGCTACACCTTC
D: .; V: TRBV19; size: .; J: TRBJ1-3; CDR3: CASPSTGGNTIYF; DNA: TGTGCCAGTCCGTCTACGGGAGGAAACACCATATATTTT
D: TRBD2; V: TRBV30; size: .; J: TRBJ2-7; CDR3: CAWSADEMGSGYEQYF; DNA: TGTGCCTGGAGTGCCGACGAAATGGGTAGCGGGTACGAGCAGTACTTC
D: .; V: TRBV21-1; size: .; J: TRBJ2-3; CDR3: CASKVSRERGTDTQYF; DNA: TGTGCCAGCAAAGTCTCGCGGGAGAGGGGAACAGATACGCAGTATTTT
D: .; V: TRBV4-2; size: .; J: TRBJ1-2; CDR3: CASSQEVGGRGSYGYTF; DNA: TGTGCCAGCAGCCAAGAGGTAGGAGGGCGAGGAAGCTATGGCTACACCTTC
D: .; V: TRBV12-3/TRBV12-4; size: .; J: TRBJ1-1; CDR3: CASSTTGNTEAFF; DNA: TGTGCCAGCAGTACGACAGGGAACACTGAAGCTTTCTTT
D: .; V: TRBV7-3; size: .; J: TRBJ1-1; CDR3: CASSSGGDTEAFF; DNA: TGTGCCAGCAGCTCCGGGGGGGACACTGAAGCTTTCTTT
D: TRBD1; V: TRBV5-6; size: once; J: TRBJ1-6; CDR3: CASSPDRGSYNSPLHF; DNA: TGTGCCAGCAGCCCGGACAGGGGCTCCTATAATTCACCCCTCCACTTT
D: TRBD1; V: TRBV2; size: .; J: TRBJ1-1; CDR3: CASRDRGQGARMAFF; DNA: TGTGCCAGCAGGGATAGAGGACAGGGGGCGCGTATGGCTTTCTTT
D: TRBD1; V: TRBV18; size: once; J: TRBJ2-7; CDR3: CASSRDRVDEQYF; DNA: TGTGCCAGCTCACGAGACAGGGTGGACGAGCAGTACTTC
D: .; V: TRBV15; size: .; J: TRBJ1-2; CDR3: CATSRDKGEQLAYGYTF; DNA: TGTGCCACCAGCAGAGATAAGGGGGAACAGTTGGCCTATGGCTACACCTTC
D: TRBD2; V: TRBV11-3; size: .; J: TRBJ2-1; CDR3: CASSQTGLGGEQFF; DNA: TGTGCCAGCAGCCAAACTGGACTAGGCGGTGAGCAGTTCTTC
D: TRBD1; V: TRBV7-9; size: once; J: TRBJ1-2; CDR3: CASSSNRDSYGYTF; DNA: TGTGCCAGCAGCTCTAACCGGGACAGCTATGGCTACACCTTC
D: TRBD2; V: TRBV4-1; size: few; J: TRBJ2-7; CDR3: CASSQILAGNYEQYF; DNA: TGCGCCAGCAGCCAAATATTAGCGGGAAACTACGAGCAGTACTTC
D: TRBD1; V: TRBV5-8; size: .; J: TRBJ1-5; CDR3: CASSPGQGGWGNQPQHF; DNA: TGTGCCAGCAGTCCCGGACAGGGGGGATGGGGCAATCAGCCCCAGCATTTT
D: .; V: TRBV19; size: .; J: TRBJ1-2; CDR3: CASSLDRSGYTF; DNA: TGTGCCAGTAGCCTCGACAGGTCTGGCTACACCTTC
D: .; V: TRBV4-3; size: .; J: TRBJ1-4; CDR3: CASSQGTVNEKLFF; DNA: TGCGCCAGCAGCCAGGGGACTGTTAATGAAAAACTGTTTTTT
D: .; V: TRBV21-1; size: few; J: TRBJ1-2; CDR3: CASSSSREFHGYTF; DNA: TGTGCCAGCAGCAGCTCTCGAGAATTCCATGGCTACACCTTC